The entry below describes one T cell receptor (beta chain). Antigen unknown. The source of the sample is a study of cytomegalovirus exposure and HLA in healthy donors. General study results and limits: Cytomegalovirus association was assigned to about 150 TCR beta chains.

Germline V gene data show CDR1 as LGHNA and CDR2 as YSLEER. Trimming took 4 bases from V and 4 from J, leaving 11 bases between them. CDR3 size: 15 residues. The PCR employed 60 Vbeta primers together with 13 Jbeta primers. How the authors handled the data: Unique TCR beta chains totaled some 78 million in a later count, with around 11 million of them shared. Produced via immunoSEQ multiplex PCR; TCRdb's table is partial and in-frame only. D and trimming come from the DNA, and the V and J calls and clone size come from that table. The data hold roughly 58,000 clones, with approximately 83% observed a single time.

This rearrangement joins TRBV4-3 to TRBJ2-6; D perhaps matches TRBD2 (5 bases). The clonotype was recovered from a human donor in good health. The sequenced sample consisted of PBMCs. CDR3 residues: CASSLVAPGANVLTF. The CDR3 DNA reads TGCGCCAGCAGCCTGGTAGCGCCCGGGGCCAACGTCCTGACTTTC.